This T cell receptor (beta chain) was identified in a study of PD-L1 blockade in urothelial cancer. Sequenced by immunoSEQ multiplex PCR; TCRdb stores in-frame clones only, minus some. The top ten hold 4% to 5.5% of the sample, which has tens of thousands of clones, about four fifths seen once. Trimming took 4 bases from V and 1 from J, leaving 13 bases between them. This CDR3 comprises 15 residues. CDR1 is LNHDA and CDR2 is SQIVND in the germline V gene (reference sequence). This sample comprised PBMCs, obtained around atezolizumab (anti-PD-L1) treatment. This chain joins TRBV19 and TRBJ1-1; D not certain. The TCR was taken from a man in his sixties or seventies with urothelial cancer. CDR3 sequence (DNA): TGTGCCAGTAGTAGCTGGGCAGTCCAGAACACTGAAGCTTTCTTT. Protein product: CASSSWAVQNTEAFF. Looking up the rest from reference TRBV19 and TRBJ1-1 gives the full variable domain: DGGITQSPKYLFRKEGQNVTLSCEQNLNHDAMYWYRQDPGQGLRLIYYSQIVNDFQKGDIAEGYSVSREKKESFPLTVTSAQKNPTAFYLCASSSWAVQNTEAFFGQGTRLTVV.